This T cell receptor (beta chain) was documented in a study of T cells in Graves' hyperthyroidism and ophthalmopathy. Study-level results: In the analysis, a 13 V-J model separated ophthalmopathy from stable hyperthyroidism. In blood, most of the thyroid clonotypes expanded above 0.001 were also present.

The CDR3 totals 12 residues. Trimming at V came to 5 bases and at J to 12 bases, leaving 10 bases not matched to a gene. From germline, CDR1 is SGHAT and CDR2 FQNNGV. Researchers amplified the TCR beta CDR3 regions from RNA transcripts. The TCR CDR3 first-round RT-PCR relied on the HTBI primer set. TCRdb passed the multiplex PCR reads through MiXCR, listing each CDR3 protein once. The table records around 800,000 distinct CDR3 sequences, 35% to 40% of them present only once. This clonotype was seen a handful of times. The target antigen is unknown. Any patient presenting with uncontrolled infection, other autoimmune disease, pregnancy or lactation was left out.

The rearrangement uses TRBV11-2 and TRBJ2-7; TRBD1 agrees at 7 bases. The sample was blood. The clonotype comes from a man aged 18 to 29 with Graves' hyperthyroidism. The CDR3 DNA sequence: TGTGCCAGCAGCGAAACCGACAGGGCCCGGTACTTC. It is translated as CASSETDRARYF.